This T cell receptor beta chain was sequenced in a study of T cells in Graves' hyperthyroidism and ophthalmopathy. Amplification targeted TCR beta CDR3 regions from RNA transcripts. The TCR CDR3 first-round RT-PCR relied on the HTBI primer set. TCRdb re-called the multiplex PCR reads through MiXCR, storing one row per CDR3 protein. Of a few hundred thousand distinct CDR3 sequences in the sample, 15% to 18% were seen once. This clonotype originated in a woman in her twenties or thirties with Graves' hyperthyroidism. Sequencing input: blood.

CDR3 sequence (DNA): TGCGCCAGCAGCTTGGAATATACAGGGTATGGCTACACCTTC. The encoded protein is CASSLEYTGYGYTF. The rearrangement links TRBV5-1 to TRBJ1-2, with D possibly being TRBD1 (6 bases). Trimming took off 0 bases at V and 5 bases at J, with 11 bases between the two ends. This CDR3 is built from 14 residues. Per the germline V gene, CDR1 is SGHRS and CDR2 is YFSETQ.